The T cell receptor (beta chain) described here comes from a study of blood T cell repertoires in COVID-19. In the authors' methods: Estimation of nucleated cell counts relied on the amplification of reference gene primers. This table comes from immunoSEQ multiplex PCR, and its TCRdb copy is limited to in-frame clones, with some not included. V, J and clone size were drawn from that table, and D and trimming were deduced from the DNA. Among approximately 100,000 clones listed, around 82% were seen once. The sample holds many counts of this clone. Sequenced material: peripheral blood. This TCR was recovered from a man aged 65 to 85 with active or convalescent COVID-19.

CDR3 sequence: CASSLGTGVLVYGYTF. The CDR3 region has the DNA TGCGCCAGCAGCTTGGGCACAGGGGTTCTGGTCTATGGCTACACCTTC. This chain connects TRBV5-1 to TRBJ1-2; 7 bases are a match to TRBD1. CDR1 and CDR2 (germline): SGHRS, YFSETQ. CDR3 length: 16 amino acids. J gave up 4 bases and V 0 bases, and 9 bases lay outside the gene matches.